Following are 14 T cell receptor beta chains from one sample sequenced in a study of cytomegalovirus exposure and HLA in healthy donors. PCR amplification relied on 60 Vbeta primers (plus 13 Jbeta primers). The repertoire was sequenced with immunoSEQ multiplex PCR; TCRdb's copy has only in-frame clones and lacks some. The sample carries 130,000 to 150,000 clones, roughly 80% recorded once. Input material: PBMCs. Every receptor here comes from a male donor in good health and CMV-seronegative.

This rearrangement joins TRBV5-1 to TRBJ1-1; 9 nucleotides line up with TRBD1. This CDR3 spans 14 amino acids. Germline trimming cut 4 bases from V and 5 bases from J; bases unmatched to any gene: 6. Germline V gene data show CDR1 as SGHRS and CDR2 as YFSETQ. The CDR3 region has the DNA TGCGCCAGCAGCCCCTCGGGACAGGGAACTGAAGCTTTCTTT. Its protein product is CASSPSGQGTEAFF.

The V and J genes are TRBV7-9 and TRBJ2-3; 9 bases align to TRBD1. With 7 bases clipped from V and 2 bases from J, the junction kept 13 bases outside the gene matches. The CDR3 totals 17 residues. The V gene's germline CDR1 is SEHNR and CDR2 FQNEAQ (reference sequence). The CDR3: CASTKDRGTINTDTQYF. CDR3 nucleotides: TGTGCCAGCACCAAGGACAGGGGCACAATCAACACAGATACGCAGTATTTT.

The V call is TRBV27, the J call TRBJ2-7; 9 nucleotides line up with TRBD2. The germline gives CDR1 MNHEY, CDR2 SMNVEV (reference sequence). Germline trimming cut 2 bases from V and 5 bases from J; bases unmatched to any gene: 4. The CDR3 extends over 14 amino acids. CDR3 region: CASSLVAGDNEQYF. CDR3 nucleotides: TGTGCCAGCAGTTTAGTAGCGGGAGATAACGAGCAGTACTTC.

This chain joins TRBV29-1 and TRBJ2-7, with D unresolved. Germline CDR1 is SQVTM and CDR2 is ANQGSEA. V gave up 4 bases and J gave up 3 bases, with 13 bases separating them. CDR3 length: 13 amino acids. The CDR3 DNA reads TGCAGCGTTGGTTCCGAAAACAACTACGAGCAGTACTTC. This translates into CSVGSENNYEQYF.

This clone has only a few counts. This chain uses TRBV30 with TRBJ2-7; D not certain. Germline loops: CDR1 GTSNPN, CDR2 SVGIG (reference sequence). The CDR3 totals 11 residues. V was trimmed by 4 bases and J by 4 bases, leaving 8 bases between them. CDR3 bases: TGTGCCTGGACGAACCTATACGAGCAGTACTTC. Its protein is CAWTNLYEQYF.

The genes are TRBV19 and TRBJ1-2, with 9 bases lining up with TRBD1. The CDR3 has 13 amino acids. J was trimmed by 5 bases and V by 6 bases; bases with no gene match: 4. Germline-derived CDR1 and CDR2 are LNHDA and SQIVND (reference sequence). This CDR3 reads CASRGQGDYGYTF. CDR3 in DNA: TGTGCCAGTAGGGGACAGGGAGATTATGGCTACACCTTC.

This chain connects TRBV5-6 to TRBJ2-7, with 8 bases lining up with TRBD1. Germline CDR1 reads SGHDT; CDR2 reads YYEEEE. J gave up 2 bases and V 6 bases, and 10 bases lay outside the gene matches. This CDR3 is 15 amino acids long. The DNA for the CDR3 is TGTGCCAGCACTACGGACAGGGTATGGCCCTACGAGCAGTACTTC. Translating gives CASTTDRVWPYEQYF.

The CDR3 nucleotides read TGTGCCAGCAGTTGGGGGGTTACCTACAATGAGCAGTTCTTC. Its protein product is CASSWGVTYNEQFF. V is TRBV28 and J is TRBJ2-1; a possible D gene is TRBD2 (6 bases). CDR3 length: 14 amino acids. Trimming left V 4 bases short and J 2 bases short, with 9 bases between. The germline V gene encodes CDR1 MDHEN and CDR2 SYDVKM.

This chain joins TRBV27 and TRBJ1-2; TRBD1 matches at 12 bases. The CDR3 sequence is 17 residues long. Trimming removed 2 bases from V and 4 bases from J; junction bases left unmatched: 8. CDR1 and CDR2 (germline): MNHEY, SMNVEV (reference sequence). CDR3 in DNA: TGTGCCAGCAGTTTAGGAGCGGGGACAGGGGGCGTCTATGGCTACACCTTC. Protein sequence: CASSLGAGTGGVYGYTF.

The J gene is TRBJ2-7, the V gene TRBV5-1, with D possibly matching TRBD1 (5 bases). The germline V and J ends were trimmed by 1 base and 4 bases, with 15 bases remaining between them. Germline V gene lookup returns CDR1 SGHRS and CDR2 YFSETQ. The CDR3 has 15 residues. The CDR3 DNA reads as TGCGCCAGCAGCTTGTCCACCCCAGGGCAGTACGAGCAGTACTTC. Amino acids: CASSLSTPGQYEQYF.

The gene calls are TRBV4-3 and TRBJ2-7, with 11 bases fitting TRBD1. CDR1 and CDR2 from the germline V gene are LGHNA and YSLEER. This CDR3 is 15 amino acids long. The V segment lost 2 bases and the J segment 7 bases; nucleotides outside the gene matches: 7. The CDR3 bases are TGCGCCAGCAGCCAATTGGGACAGGGGGTGGAAGAGCAGTACTTC. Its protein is CASSQLGQGVEEQYF.

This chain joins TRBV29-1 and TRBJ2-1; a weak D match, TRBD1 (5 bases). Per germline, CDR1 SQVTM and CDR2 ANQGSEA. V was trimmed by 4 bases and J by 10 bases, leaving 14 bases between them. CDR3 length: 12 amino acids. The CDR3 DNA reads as TGCAGCGTTGGGATATCAGGGAACGAGCAGTTCTTC. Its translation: CSVGISGNEQFF.

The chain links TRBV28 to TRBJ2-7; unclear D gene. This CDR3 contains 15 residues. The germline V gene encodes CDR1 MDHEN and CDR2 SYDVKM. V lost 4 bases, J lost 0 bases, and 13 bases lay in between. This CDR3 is CASSSSGKSSYEQYF. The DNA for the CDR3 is TGTGCCAGCAGTTCCTCAGGAAAGAGCTCCTACGAGCAGTACTTC. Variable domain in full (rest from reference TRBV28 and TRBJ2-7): DVKVTQSSRYLVKRTGEKVFLECVQDMDHENMFWYRQDPGLGLRLIYFSYDVKMKEKGDIPEGYSVSREKKERFSLILESASTNQTSMYLCASSSSGKSSYEQYFGPGTRLTVT.

CDR3 sequence: CASSPRSGREGLYEQYF. The CDR3 region has the DNA TGTGCCAGCAGCCCGCGCTCGGGGCGGGAGGGCCTATACGAGCAGTACTTC. The J gene is TRBJ2-5, the V gene TRBV9, with 9 bases identical to TRBD2. The DNA end is a closer match to TRBJ2-7, so the J assignment may be wrong. This CDR3 spans 17 amino acids. The germline V gene encodes CDR1 SGDLS and CDR2 YYNGEE.